This TCR beta chain emerged from a study of cytomegalovirus exposure and HLA in healthy donors. Regarding the study as a whole: A later analysis reported that several of the most significant clusters appeared to be linked to common viral pathogens, among them Epstein-Barr virus. V segments that were indistinguishable, TRBV6-2 and TRBV6-3 among them, were omitted from analysis. In an earlier analysis, most TCR beta V segments were productive about 87% or about 30% of the time. Three CMV-associated chains were confirmed in vitro to be specific for CMV antigens.

Germline lookup yields CDR1 MNHEY and CDR2 SVGAGI. Trimming removed 2 bases from V and 6 bases from J; junction bases left unmatched: 6. The CDR3 consists of 14 residues. This clone was seen only a few times. No antigen is known for it. The PCR had 60 Vbeta and 13 Jbeta primers. Sequencing used immunoSEQ multiplex PCR; TCRdb keeps in-frame clones, though not all of them. The sample records over 100,000 clones, roughly 80% being singletons. The sequence was obtained from a female donor in good health and CMV-seronegative. The chain uses TRBV6-5 and TRBJ1-1; 7 bases map to TRBD1. The sequencing sample was made of PBMCs. DNA of the CDR3: TGTGCCAGCAGTTACGACAGGGTTAGGGCTGAAGCTTTCTTT. Translation gives CASSYDRVRAEAFF.